Each of the 9 T cell receptor beta chains below was sequenced from the same sample in a study of CD8+ T cells in alopecia areata (dated by TCRdb to the late 2010s). Libraries were made using the immunoSEQ multiplex PCR assay. RNA was extracted from all samples and reverse transcribed into cDNA, which served as template for TCR sequencing. Sourced from immuneACCESS, this table was stored by TCRdb with only in-frame sequences that have V and J called. A share of the clones is absent; for the studies checked, an unresolved V gene accounts for under half, and the remainder has no known explanation. The sample table contains approximately 300,000 clones; only one count was recorded for 55% to 75% of them. Under 2% of the sample is taken by the ten largest. Read against the paper, the sample's time point label means: around 22 weeks on oral tofacitinib. The treatment or condition label corresponds to: oral pan-JAK inhibitor, 5-10 mg twice daily.

This sample comprised CD4+ T cells sorted from blood, obtained at week 24, from a patient treated with tofacitinib. The source is a human donor with alopecia areata.

The chain couples TRBV2 to TRBJ1-2, with a possible D match to TRBD1 (5 bases). Germline CDR1 is SNHLY and CDR2 is FYNNEI. V shed 1 base and J shed 5 bases, with 14 bases lying between them. CDR3 length: 15 amino acids. CDR3 bases: TGTGCCAGCAGTGAAGGGGGCAGGGATGCTTATGGCTACACCTTC. Translation gives CASSEGGRDAYGYTF.

The rearrangement links TRBV29-1 to TRBJ1-5; tentative D call: TRBD1 (5 bases). Per the germline V gene, CDR1 is SQVTM and CDR2 is ANQGSEA. This CDR3 has 14 residues. With 7 bases removed from V and 6 bases from J, the gap between germline ends came to 19 bases. The CDR3 spells CSACVGTGCQPQHF. The DNA for the CDR3 is TGCAGCGCCTGCGTAGGGACGGGGTGTCAGCCCCAGCATTTT.

V gene TRBV30 combines with J gene TRBJ2-7; D is possibly TRBD2 (5 bases). With 5 bases removed from V and 7 bases from J, the gap between germline ends came to 15 bases. The germline CDR1 and CDR2 sequences are GTSNPN and SVGIG (reference sequence). The CDR3 is 12 amino acids. The CDR3 is CAWGRTPGEQYF. In DNA form, the CDR3 reads TGTGCCTGGGGCCGAACCCCGGGGGAGCAGTACTTC.

This sequence joins TRBV6-1 and TRBJ1-1, with TRBD1 matching over 8 bases. This CDR3 has 13 residues. Unmatched junction bases numbered 5, after V lost 7 bases and J lost 4 bases. Germline V gene data show CDR1 as MNHNS and CDR2 as SASEGT. CDR3 in amino acids: CASIWDRSTEAFF. The CDR3 nucleotides are TGTGCCAGCATCTGGGACAGGTCCACTGAAGCTTTCTTT.

The chain joins TRBV4-2 to TRBJ2-3; 10 positions match TRBD2. Looked up from germline, CDR1 is LGHNA and CDR2 is YNFKEQ. The trim removed 4 bases at V and 2 bases at J, leaving 6 bases unmatched. This CDR3 is 16 amino acids long. The CDR3 here is CASSPGTSASTDTQYF. The CDR3 bases are TGTGCCAGCAGCCCCGGGACTAGCGCTTCCACAGATACGCAGTATTTT.

A few counts support this clone. V and J are TRBV29-1 and TRBJ2-5; 8 nucleotides line up with TRBD2. V lost 6 bases, J lost 1 base, and 1 base stayed unmatched. The CDR3 is made up of 12 amino acids. Germline values: CDR1 SQVTM, CDR2 ANQGSEA. The CDR3 loop reads CSVGGVQETQYF. The DNA for the CDR3 is TGCAGCGTCGGGGGGGTCCAAGAGACCCAGTACTTC.

This rearrangement joins TRBV9 to TRBJ2-7; unclear D gene. CDR1 is SGDLS, CDR2 YYNGEE, per germline. The V and J ends lost 0 bases and 7 bases respectively, with 14 bases between them. The CDR3 has 14 amino acids. The CDR3 sequence: CASSVVPLLGEQYF. DNA for the CDR3: TGTGCCAGCAGCGTAGTTCCTCTCCTTGGGGAGCAGTACTTC.

There are a few counts of this clone. V is TRBV28 and J is TRBJ2-5, with D hard to call. From germline, CDR1 is MDHEN and CDR2 SYDVKM. V was shortened by 2 bases and J by 2 bases, with 6 bases between the two germline ends. The CDR3 runs 13 residues. The CDR3 loop reads CASSLGRQETQYF. The CDR3, as DNA: TGTGCCAGCAGTTTAGGAAGGCAAGAGACCCAGTACTTC.

The chain recombines TRBV2 with TRBJ2-5, with 9 bases lining up with TRBD1. Germline assignment: CDR1 SNHLY and CDR2 FYNNEI. V dropped 6 bases and J dropped 2; count of bases not matched to a gene: 1. The CDR3 loop spans 13 amino acids. The chain's CDR3 is CASRTGGQETQYF. The CDR3 nucleotides are TGTGCCAGCAGGACAGGGGGACAAGAGACCCAGTACTTC. The full variable domain, in which reference TRBV2 and TRBJ2-5 provide the parts outside the CDR3, is EPEVTQTPSHQVTQMGQEVILRCVPISNHLYFYWYRQILGQKVEFLVSFYNNEISEKSEIFDDQFSVERPDGSNFTLKIRSTKLEDSAMYFCASRTGGQETQYFGPGTRLLVL.